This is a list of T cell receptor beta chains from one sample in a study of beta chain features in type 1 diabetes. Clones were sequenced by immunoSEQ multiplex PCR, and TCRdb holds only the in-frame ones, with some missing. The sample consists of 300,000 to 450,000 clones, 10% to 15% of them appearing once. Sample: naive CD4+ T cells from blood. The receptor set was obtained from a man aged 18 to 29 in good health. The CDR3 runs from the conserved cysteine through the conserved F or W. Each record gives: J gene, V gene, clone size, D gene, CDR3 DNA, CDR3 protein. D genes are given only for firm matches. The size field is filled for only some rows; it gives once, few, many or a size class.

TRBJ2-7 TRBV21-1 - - TGTGCCAGCAGCACCTTAAGCGGGTGGACCTACGAGCAGTACTTC CASSTLSGWTYEQYF
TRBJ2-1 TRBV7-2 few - TGTGCCAGCAGCTTAGTCGGTGGCTCCTACAATGAGCAGTTCTTC CASSLVGGSYNEQFF
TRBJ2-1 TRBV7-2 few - TGTGCCAGCAGCTTAGTCCCCCCCATTGATGAGCAGTTCTTC CASSLVPPIDEQFF
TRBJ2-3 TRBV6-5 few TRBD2 TGTGCCAGCAGGCGGGACTACACAGATACGCAGTATTTT CASRRDYTDTQYF
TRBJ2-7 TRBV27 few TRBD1 TGTGCCAGCAGCTGGGACAGCTCCTACGAGCAGTACTTC CASSWDSSYEQYF
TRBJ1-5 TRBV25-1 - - TGTGCCAGCAGTACAACAGGGTCGGGTCAGCCCCAGCATTTT CASSTTGSGQPQHF
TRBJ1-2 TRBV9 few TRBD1 TGTGCCAGCAGCGTAGGAGGGACAGGACAGACCTCCTATGGCTACACCTTC CASSVGGTGQTSYGYTF
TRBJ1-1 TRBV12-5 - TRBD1 TGTGCTAGTGGTTTGGTACTTGCCAGGGGGGTAACTGAAGCTTTCTTT CASGLVLARGVTEAFF
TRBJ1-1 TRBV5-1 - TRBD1 TGCGCCAGCAGCTCGCAGGGGGCGGATACTGAAGCTTTCTTT CASSSQGADTEAFF
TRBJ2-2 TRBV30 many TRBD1 TGTGCCCTGGGACAGGGGAACACCGGGGAGCTGTTTTTT CALGQGNTGELFF
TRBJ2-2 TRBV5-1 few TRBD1 TGCGCCAGCAGCGAACCGGACAGGGGAGGAACCGGGGAGCTGTTTTTT CASSEPDRGGTGELFF
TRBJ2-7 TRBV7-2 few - TGTGCCAGCAGCTTAGCGGGAGGCTACAGCTCCTACGAGCAGTACTTC CASSLAGGYSSYEQYF
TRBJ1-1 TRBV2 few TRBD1 TGTGCCAGCAGAACGTATGGGACAGGAGTCAGGAACACTGAAGCTTTCTTT CASRTYGTGVRNTEAFF
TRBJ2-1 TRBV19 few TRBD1 TGTGCCAGTAGTAGGGGACAGGGGGTCTACAATGAGCAGTTCTTC CASSRGQGVYNEQFF
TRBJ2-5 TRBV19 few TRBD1 TGTGCCAGTAGCACCGGGACAGGGCCTCAAGAGACCCAGTACTTC CASSTGTGPQETQYF
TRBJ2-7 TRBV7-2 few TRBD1 TGTGCCAGCAGCTCCGCGTCCCGACAGGGGGCCTACGAGCAGTACTTC CASSSASRQGAYEQYF
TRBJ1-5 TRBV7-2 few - TGTGCCAGCAGCCCGGCCCAGGACTCTCGGGTAAATCAGCCCCAGCATTTT CASSPAQDSRVNQPQHF
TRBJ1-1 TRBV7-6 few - TGTGCCAGCAGCTTTGGGCGGGGCATGAACACTGAAGCTTTCTTT CASSFGRGMNTEAFF
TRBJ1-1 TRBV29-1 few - TGCAGCGCCGAGGGGCGGGGGGGGGTCACTGAAGCTTTCTTT CSAEGRGGVTEAFF
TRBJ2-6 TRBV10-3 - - TGTGCCATCAGTGAGCCAGGACACTCTGGGGCCAACGTCCTGACTTTC CAISEPGHSGANVLTF
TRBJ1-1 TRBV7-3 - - TGTGCCAGCAGCTCAATTGGAGGGAACACTGAAGCTTTCTTT CASSSIGGNTEAFF
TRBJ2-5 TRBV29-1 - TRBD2 TGCAGCGTTCTAGGGACTAGCGAGGAGACCCAGTACTTC CSVLGTSEETQYF